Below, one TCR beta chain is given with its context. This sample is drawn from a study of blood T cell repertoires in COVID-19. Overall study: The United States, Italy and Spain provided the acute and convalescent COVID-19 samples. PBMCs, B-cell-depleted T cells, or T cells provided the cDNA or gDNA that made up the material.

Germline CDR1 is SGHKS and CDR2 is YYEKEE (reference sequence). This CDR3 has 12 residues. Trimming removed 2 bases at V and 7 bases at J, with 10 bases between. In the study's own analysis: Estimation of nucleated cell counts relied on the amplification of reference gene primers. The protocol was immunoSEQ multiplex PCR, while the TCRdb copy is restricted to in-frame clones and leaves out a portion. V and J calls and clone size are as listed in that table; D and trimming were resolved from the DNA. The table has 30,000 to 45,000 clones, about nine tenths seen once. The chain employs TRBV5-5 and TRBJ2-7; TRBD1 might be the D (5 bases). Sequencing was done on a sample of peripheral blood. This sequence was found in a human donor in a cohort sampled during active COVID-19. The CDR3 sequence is CASSLGVGEQYF. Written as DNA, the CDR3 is TGTGCCAGCAGCTTAGGGGTCGGGGAGCAGTACTTC. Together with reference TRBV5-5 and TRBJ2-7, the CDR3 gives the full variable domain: DAGVTQSPTHLIKTRGQQVTLRCSPISGHKSVSWYQQVLGQGPQFIFQYYEKEERGRGNFPDRFSARQFPNYSSELNVNALLLGDSALYLCASSLGVGEQYFGPGTRLTVT.